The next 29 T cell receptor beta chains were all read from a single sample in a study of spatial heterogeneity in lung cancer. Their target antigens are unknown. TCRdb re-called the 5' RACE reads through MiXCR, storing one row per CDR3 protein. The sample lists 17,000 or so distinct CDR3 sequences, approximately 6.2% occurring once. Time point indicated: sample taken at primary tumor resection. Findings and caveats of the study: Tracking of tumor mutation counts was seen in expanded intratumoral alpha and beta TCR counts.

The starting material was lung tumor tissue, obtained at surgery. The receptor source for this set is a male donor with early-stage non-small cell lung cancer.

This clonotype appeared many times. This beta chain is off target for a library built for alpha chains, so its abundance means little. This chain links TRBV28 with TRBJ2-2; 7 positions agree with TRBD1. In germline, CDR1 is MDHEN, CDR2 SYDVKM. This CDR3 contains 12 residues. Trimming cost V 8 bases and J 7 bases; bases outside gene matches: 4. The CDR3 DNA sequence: TGTGCCAGCCTGACAGGGTACGGGGAGCTGTTTTTT. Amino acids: CASLTGYGELFF.

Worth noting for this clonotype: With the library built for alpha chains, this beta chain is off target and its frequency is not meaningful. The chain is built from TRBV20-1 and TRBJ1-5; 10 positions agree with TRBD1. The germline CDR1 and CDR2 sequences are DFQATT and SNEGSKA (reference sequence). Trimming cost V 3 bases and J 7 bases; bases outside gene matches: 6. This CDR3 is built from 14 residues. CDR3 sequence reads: CSASGQGGWQPQHF. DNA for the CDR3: TGCAGTGCTAGCGGACAGGGGGGATGGCAGCCCCAGCATTTT.

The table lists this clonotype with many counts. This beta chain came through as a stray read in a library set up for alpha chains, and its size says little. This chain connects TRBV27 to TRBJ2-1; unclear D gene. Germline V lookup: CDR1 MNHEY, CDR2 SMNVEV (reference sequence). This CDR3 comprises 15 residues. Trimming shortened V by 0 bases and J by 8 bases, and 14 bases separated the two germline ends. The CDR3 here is CASSLSYSLGDEQFF. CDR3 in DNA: TGTGCCAGCAGTTTATCGTACTCCCTAGGCGATGAGCAGTTCTTC.

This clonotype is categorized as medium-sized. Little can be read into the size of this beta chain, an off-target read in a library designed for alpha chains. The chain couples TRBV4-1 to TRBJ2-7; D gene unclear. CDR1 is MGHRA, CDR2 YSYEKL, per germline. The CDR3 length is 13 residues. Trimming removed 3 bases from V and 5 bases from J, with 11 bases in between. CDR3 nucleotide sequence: TGCGCCAGCAGCCACAGTCATGAGGACGAGCAGTACTTC. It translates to CASSHSHEDEQYF.

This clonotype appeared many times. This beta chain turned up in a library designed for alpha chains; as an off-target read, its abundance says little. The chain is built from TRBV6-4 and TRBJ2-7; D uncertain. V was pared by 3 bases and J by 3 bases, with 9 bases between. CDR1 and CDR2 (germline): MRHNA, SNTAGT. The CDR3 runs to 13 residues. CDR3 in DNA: TGTGCCAGCAGTGAATGTTTCAACTACGAGCAGTACTTC. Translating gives CASSECFNYEQYF.

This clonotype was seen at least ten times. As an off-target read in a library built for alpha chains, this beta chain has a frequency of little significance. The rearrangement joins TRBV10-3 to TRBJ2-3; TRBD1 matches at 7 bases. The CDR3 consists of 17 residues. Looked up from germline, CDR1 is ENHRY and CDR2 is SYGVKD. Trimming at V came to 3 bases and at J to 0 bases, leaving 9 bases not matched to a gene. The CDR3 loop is CAISDGFGQASTDTQYF. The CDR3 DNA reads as TGTGCCATCAGTGACGGGTTCGGACAGGCCAGCACAGATACGCAGTATTTT.

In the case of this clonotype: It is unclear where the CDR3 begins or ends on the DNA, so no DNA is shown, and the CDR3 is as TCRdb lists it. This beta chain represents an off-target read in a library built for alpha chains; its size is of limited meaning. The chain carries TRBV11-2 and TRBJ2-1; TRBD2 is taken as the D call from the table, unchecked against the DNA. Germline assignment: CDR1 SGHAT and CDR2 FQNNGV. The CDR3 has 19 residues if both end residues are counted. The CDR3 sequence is CASSIYLCSARPRGNEQFF.

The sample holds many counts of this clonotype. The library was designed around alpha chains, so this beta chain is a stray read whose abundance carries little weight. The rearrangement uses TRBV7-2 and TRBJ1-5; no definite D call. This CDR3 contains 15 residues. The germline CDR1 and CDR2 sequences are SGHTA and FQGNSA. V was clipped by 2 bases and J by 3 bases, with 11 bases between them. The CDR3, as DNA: TGTGCCAGCAGCTTACGCGGAGACCTCAATCAGCCCCAGCATTTT. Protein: CASSLRGDLNQPQHF.

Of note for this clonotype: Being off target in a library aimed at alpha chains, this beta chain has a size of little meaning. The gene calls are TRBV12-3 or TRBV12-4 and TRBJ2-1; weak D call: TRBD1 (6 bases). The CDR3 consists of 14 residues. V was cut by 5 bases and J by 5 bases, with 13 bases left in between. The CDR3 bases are TGTGCCAGCAGTCCGAGGGACAATCACAATGAGCAGTTCTTC. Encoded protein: CASSPRDNHNEQFF.

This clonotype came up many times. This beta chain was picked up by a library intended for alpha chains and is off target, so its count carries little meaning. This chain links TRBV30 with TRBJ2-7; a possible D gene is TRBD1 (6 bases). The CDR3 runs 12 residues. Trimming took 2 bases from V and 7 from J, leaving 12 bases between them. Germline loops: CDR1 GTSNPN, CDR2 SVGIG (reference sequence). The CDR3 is CAWSRTELEQYF. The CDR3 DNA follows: TGTGCCTGGAGTAGGACAGAATTGGAGCAGTACTTC.

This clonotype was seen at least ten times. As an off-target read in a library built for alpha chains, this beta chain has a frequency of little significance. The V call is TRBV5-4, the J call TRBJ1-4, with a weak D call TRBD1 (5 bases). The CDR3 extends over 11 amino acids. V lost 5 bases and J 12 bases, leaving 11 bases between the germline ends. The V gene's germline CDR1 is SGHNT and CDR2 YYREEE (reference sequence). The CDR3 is CASSFDSQLFF. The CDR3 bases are TGTGCCAGCAGTTTCGACAGTCAACTGTTTTTT. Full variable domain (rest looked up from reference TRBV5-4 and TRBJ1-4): ETGVTQSPTHLIKTRGQQVTLRCSSQSGHNTVSWYQQALGQGPQFIFQYYREEENGRGNFPPRFSGLQFPNYSSELNVNALELDDSALYLCASSFDSQLFFGSGTQLSVL.

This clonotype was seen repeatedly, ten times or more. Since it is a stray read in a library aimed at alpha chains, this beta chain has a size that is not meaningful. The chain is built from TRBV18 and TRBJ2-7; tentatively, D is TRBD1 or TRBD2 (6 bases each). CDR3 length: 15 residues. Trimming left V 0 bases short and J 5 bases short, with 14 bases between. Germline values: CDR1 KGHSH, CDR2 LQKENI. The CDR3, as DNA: TGTGCCAGCTCACCACCGGGGGGCCCAGGGCACGAGCAGTACTTC. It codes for CASSPPGGPGHEQYF.

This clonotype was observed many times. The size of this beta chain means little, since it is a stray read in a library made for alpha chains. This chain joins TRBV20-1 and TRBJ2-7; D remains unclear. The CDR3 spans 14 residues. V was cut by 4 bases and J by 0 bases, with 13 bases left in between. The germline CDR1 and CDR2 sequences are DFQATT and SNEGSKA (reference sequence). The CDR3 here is CSATKGPGSYEQYF. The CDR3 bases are TGCAGTGCTACTAAGGGTCCGGGCTCCTACGAGCAGTACTTC.

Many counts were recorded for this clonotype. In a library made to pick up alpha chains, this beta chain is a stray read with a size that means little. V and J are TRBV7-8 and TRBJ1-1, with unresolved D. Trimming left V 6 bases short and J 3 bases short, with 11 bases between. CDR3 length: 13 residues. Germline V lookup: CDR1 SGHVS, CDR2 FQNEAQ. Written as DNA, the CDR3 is TGTGCCAGCAGATTGACTGCGGACACTGAAGCTTTCTTT. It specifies CASRLTADTEAFF.

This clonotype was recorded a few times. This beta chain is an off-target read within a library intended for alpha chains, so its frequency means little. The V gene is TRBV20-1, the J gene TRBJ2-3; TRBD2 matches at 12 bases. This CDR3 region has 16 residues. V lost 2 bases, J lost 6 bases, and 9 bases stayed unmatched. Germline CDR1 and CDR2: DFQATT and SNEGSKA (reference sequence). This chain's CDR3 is CSARKASGGAGDTQYF. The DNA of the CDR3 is TGCAGTGCTAGAAAGGCTAGCGGGGGGGCAGGGGATACGCAGTATTTT.

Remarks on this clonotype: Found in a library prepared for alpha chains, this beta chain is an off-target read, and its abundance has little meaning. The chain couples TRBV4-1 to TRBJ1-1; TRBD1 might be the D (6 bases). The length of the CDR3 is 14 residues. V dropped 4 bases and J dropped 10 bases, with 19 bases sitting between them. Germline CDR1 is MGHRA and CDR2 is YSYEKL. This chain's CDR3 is CASSPPGGGATAFF. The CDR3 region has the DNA TGCGCCAGCAGCCCCCCCGGGGGGGGCGCGACAGCTTTCTTT.

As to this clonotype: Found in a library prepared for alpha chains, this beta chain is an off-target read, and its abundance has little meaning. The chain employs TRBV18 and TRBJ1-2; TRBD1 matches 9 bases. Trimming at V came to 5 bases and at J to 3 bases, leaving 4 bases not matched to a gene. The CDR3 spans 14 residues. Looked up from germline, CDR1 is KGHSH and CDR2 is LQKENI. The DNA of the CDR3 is TGTGCCAGCTCAAGGGGACAGGGTGACTATGGCTACACCTTC. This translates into CASSRGQGDYGYTF. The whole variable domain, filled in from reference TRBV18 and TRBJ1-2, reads NAGVMQNPRHLVRRRGQEARLRCSPMKGHSHVYWYRQLPEEGLKFMVYLQKENIIDESGMPKERFSAEFPKEGPSILRIQQVVRGDSAAYFCASSRGQGDYGYTFGSGTRLTVV.

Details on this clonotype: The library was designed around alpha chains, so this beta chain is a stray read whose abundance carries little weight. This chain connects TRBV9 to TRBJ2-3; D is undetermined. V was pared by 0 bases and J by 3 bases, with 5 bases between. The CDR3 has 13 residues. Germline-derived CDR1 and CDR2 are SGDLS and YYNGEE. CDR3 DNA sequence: TGTGCCAGCAGCGTAGGGGGTACAGATACGCAGTATTTT. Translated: CASSVGGTDTQYF.

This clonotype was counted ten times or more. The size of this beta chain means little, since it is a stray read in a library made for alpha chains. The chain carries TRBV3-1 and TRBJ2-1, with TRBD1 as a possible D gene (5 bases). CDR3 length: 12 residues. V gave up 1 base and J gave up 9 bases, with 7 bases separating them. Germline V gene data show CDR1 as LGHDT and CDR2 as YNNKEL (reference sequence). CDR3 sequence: CASSQARGEQFF. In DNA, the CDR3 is TGTGCCAGCAGCCAAGCTAGGGGTGAGCAGTTCTTC.

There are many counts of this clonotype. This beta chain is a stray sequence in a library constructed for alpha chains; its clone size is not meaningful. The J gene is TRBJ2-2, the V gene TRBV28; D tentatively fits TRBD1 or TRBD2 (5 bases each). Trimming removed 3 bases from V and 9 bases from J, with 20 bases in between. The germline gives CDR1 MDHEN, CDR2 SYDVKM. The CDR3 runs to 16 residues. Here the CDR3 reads CASSFTGTQLFRELFF. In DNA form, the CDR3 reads TGTGCCAGCAGTTTTACCGGGACCCAGCTGTTTCGGGAGCTGTTTTTT.

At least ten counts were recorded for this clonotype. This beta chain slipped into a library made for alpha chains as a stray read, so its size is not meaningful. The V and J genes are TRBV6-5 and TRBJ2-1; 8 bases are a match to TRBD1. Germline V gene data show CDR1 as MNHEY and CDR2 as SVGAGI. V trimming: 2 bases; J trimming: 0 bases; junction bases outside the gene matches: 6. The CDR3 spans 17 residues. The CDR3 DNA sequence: TGTGCCAGCAGTTACATTTGGACAGGGAGCTCCTACAATGAGCAGTTCTTC. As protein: CASSYIWTGSSYNEQFF.

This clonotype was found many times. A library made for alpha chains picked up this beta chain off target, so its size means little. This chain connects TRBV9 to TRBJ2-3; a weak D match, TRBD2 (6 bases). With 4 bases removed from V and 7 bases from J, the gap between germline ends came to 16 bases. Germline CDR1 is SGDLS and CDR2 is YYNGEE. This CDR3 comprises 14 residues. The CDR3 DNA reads TGTGCCAGCAGCATGTCGACTAGTAGCTATACGCAGTATTTT. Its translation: CASSMSTSSYTQYF.

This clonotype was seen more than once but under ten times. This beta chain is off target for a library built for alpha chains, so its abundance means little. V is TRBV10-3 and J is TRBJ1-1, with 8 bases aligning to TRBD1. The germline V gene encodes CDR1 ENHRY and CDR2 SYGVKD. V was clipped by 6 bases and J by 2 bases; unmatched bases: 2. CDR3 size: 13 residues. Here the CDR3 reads CAIRDRVNTEAFF. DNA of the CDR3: TGTGCCATCAGGGACAGGGTCAACACTGAAGCTTTCTTT.

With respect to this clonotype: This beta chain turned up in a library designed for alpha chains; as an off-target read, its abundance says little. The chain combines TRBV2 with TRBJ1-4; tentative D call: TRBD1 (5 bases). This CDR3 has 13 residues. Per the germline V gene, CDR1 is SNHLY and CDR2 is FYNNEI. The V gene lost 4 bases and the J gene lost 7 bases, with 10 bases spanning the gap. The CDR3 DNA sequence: TGTGCCAGCAGTGCAAGGGGCGTTGAAAAACTGTTTTTT. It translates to CASSARGVEKLFF.

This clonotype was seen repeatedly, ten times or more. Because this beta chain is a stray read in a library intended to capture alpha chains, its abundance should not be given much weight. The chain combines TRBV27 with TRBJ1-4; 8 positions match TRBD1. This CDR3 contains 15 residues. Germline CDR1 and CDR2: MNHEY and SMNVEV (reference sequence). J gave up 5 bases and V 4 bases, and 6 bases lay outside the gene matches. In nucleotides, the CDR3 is TGTGCCAGCAGTTCAGCCGGGACAGGAAATGAAAAACTGTTTTTT. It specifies CASSSAGTGNEKLFF.

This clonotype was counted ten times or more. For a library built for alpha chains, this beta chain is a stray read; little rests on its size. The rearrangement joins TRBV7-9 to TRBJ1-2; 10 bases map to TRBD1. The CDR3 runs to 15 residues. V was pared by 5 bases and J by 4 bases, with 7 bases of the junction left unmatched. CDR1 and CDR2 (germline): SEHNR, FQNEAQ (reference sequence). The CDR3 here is CASSSDRGRSYGYTF. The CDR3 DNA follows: TGTGCCAGCAGCAGCGACAGGGGGCGCAGCTATGGCTACACCTTC.

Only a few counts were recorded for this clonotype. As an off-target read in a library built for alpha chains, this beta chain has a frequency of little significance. CDR3 amino acids: CASSITGWNQPQHF. Here the CDR3 DNA reads TGTGCCAGCAGCATTACAGGGTGGAATCAGCCCCAGCATTTT. The V and J genes are TRBV7-8 and TRBJ1-5, with D possibly TRBD1 on 6 matching bases. The CDR3 spans 14 residues. V was shortened by 5 bases and J by 4 bases, with 12 bases between the two germline ends. Germline V lookup: CDR1 SGHVS, CDR2 FQNEAQ.

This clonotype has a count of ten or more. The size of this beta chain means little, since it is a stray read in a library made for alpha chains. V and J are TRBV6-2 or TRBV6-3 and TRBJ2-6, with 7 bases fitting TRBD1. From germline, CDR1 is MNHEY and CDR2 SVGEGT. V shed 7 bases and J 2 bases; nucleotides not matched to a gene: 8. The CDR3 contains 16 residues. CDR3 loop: CASKPGQRAGANVLTF. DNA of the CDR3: TGTGCCAGCAAACCGGGACAGAGGGCTGGGGCCAACGTCCTGACTTTC.

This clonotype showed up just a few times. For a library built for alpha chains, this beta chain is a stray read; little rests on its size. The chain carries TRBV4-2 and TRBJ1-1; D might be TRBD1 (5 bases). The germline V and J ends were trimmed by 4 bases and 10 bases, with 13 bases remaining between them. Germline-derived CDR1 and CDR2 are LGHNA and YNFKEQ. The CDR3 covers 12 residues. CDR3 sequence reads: CASSRSQGLAFF. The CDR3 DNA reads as TGTGCCAGCAGCCGGAGCCAGGGATTAGCTTTCTTT.